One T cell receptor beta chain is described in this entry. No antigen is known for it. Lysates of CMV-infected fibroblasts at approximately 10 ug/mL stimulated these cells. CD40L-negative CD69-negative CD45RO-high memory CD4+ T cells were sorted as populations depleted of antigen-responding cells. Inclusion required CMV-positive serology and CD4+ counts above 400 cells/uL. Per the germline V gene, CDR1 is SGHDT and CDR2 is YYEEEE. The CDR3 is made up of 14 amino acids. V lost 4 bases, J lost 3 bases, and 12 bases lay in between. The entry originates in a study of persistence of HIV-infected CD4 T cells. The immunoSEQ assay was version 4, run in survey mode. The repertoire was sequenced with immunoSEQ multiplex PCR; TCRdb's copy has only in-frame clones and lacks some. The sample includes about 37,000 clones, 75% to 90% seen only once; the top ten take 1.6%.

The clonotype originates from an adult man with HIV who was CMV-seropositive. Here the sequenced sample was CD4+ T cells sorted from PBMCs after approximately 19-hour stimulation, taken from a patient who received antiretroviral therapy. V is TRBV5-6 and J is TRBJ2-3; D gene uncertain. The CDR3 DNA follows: TGTGCCAGCAGCCCGCCCCTTAATACAGATACGCAGTATTTT. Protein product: CASSPPLNTDTQYF.